The sequence of this T cell receptor (beta chain) was determined in a study of T cell responses to AZD1222 COVID-19 vaccine. Study-wide results and limits: Regions 160-218 and 743-854 dominated among vaccine-associated CD4 TCRs spanning spike.

Germline assignment: CDR1 SGHAT and CDR2 FQNNGV. V was shortened by 0 bases and J by 2 bases, with 8 bases between the two germline ends. The CDR3 is 14 residues long. Assay: immunoSEQ multiplex PCR; the TCRdb copy retains only in-frame clones and omits some. The sample has 35,000 to 50,000 clones, about four fifths seen once. Turning to this clone: What it binds is unknown.

This clonotype originated in an adult who received the MenACWY meningococcal vaccine as a control. The sample here was peripheral blood, taken 28 days after the second dose of the MenACWY control vaccine. The V gene is TRBV11-2, the J gene TRBJ2-7; D not resolved. CDR3 sequence: CASSLDRWAYEQYV. The CDR3 DNA reads as TGTGCCAGCAGCTTAGATCGATGGGCCTACGAGCAGTACGTC.